Listed below are T cell receptor beta chains from one sample, sequenced in a study of OX40 agonist ivuxolimab in advanced cancers. The protocol was immunoSEQ multiplex PCR, while the TCRdb copy is restricted to in-frame clones and leaves out a portion. The top ten hold about a fifth of the sample, which has some 80,000 clones, about 94% seen once. This material consisted of CD4+ or CD8+ T cells sorted from blood, taken in a trial of the OX40 agonist ivuxolimab. The source is an adult with an advanced solid tumor such as melanoma, head and neck, liver or kidney cancer. CDR3s leave out the opening cysteine and the closing phenylalanine or tryptophan.

cdr3_aa	j_call	v_call
ATSRDYRGGNYGYT	TRBJ1-2	TRBV15
ASSQANPASSYNSPLH	TRBJ1-6	TRBV4-1
ASSDLVPGLPYEQY	TRBJ2-7	TRBV9
ASSLGILKRTGGNTDTQY	TRBJ2-3	TRBV28
ASSLLSGASYNEQF	TRBJ2-1	TRBV27
ARSQSTHSYNEQF	TRBJ2-1	TRBV5-3
ASSLLQGPSQPQH	TRBJ1-5	TRBV7-8
ASSYRQNEQF	TRBJ2-1	TRBV6-6
ASSQGGGWGNDGYT	TRBJ1-2	TRBV14
ASSFPQGPDTQY	TRBJ2-3	TRBV11-2
ASSEVGGNQPQH	TRBJ1-5	TRBV6-5
ASSGAGLNTEAF	TRBJ1-1	TRBV10-2
ASGTGTYEQY	TRBJ2-7	TRBV12-5
ASSSYGQGMYYEQY	TRBJ2-7	TRBV5-5
ASSLQGEATNEKLF	TRBJ1-4	TRBV5-1
ASSQEAYSTDTQY	TRBJ2-3	TRBV14
ASSPRQDSNQPQH	TRBJ1-5	TRBV4-1
ASSFRGMPEAF	TRBJ1-1	TRBV28
ASSHAVRFGSTYEQY	TRBJ2-7	TRBV23-1
ASSMRAPALNSPLH	TRBJ1-6	TRBV21-1
ASSLSTGRAQPQH	TRBJ1-5	TRBV7-6
ASSPRDDWEQF	TRBJ2-1	TRBV6-6
AISDHRTSFYEQY	TRBJ2-7	TRBV10-3